The 14 T cell receptor beta chains given below trace back to one sample, sequenced in a study of lymphopenia after photon versus proton radiotherapy. Assay used: immunoSEQ multiplex PCR; TCRdb lists only in-frame clones, some missing. There are 35,000 to 45,000 clones in the sample; 85% to 90% occur only once, and roughly 3% lies in the top ten. Specimen: peripheral blood, collected from a patient treated with photon-based radiotherapy. The source is a man aged 45-65 years with gastric cancer.

The chain uses TRBV11-2 and TRBJ2-3; D ambiguous. CDR3 length equals 14 residues. V lost 1 base and J 2 bases, leaving 7 bases between the germline ends. The germline gives CDR1 SGHAT, CDR2 FQNNGV. Here the CDR3 reads CASSLGLSTDTQYF. DNA of the CDR3: TGTGCCAGCAGCTTAGGTTTGTCCACAGATACGCAGTATTTT.

The chain joins TRBV6-5 to TRBJ2-1; 14 nucleotides line up with TRBD2. The CDR3 has 15 amino acids. V was pared by 8 bases and J by 9 bases, with 9 bases of the junction left unmatched. Germline V CDR1 and CDR2: MNHEY, SVGAGI. The DNA for the CDR3 is TGTGCCAGCCTGGGGACTAGCGGGAGCTTTGGTGAGCAGTTCTTC. This translates into CASLGTSGSFGEQFF.

This sequence joins TRBV7-8 and TRBJ1-5; 8 bases line up with TRBD1. Germline CDR1 reads SGHVS; CDR2 reads FQNEAQ. Trimming took 5 bases from V and 0 from J; bases not matched to a gene: 15. This CDR3 contains 19 residues. DNA for the CDR3: TGTGCCAGCAGCCCGTTACCGCCAGGGGGCTCTCATAGCAATCAGCCCCAGCATTTT. Translated: CASSPLPPGGSHSNQPQHF.

V is TRBV19 and J is TRBJ2-2, with D uncertain. V gave up 3 bases and J gave up 10 bases, with 6 bases separating them. The CDR3 is made up of 11 amino acids. Germline V gene lookup returns CDR1 LNHDA and CDR2 SQIVND (reference sequence). In nucleotides, the CDR3 is TGTGCCAGTAGTATCGGGCTGGAGCTGTTTTTT. Its translation is CASSIGLELFF.

The genes are TRBV5-5 and TRBJ1-2, with TRBD1 as a possible D gene (5 bases). The CDR3 spans 14 residues. CDR1 is SGHKS, CDR2 YYEKEE, per germline (reference sequence). Trimming cost V 2 bases and J 8 bases, with 16 bases left between them. CDR3 sequence: CASSLPTGNHGYTF. In nucleotides, the CDR3 is TGTGCCAGCAGCTTACCCACAGGAAATCACGGCTACACCTTC.

V usage is TRBV5-6 and J usage is TRBJ1-2; D is possibly TRBD1 (6 bases). V was clipped by 6 bases and J by 4 bases, with 19 bases between them. The CDR3 runs 15 residues. CDR1 and CDR2 (germline): SGHDT, YYEEEE. CDR3 sequence (DNA): TGTGCCAGCACCACTACGGGGGGCGCGGTCTATGGCTACACCTTC. It specifies CASTTTGGAVYGYTF.

The chain combines TRBV18 with TRBJ2-3; D gene uncertain. V was trimmed by 2 bases and J by 3 bases, leaving 9 bases between them. The germline V gene encodes CDR1 KGHSH and CDR2 LQKENI. The CDR3 has 14 amino acids. The CDR3 nucleotides read TGTGCCAGCTCACCAGGGATCAGGACAGATACGCAGTATTTT. It codes for CASSPGIRTDTQYF.

This clone was found once. The V gene is TRBV7-6, the J gene TRBJ1-2, with no clear D. The germline V gene has CDR1 SGHVS and CDR2 FNYEAQ. Trimming shortened V by 5 bases and J by 2 bases, and 18 bases separated the two germline ends. CDR3 length equals 16 residues. CDR3 protein: CASSPQGRRMNYGYTF. As DNA, the CDR3 is TGTGCCAGCAGCCCCCAAGGCCGACGGATGAACTATGGCTACACCTTC.

The count of this clone is one. The rearrangement links TRBV28 to TRBJ2-7; D might be TRBD2 (6 bases). CDR1 is MDHEN and CDR2 is SYDVKM in the germline V gene. This CDR3 spans 15 amino acids. With 0 bases removed from V and 0 bases from J, the gap between germline ends came to 9 bases. The CDR3 loop reads CASSLWAGSSYEQYF. Written as DNA, the CDR3 is TGTGCCAGCAGTTTATGGGCGGGGAGCTCCTACGAGCAGTACTTC.

The chain is built from TRBV7-9 and TRBJ2-7, with 10 bases lining up with TRBD2. This CDR3 has 18 residues. The V and J ends lost 2 bases and 5 bases, in that order; junction bases with no gene match: 15. Germline CDR1 SEHNR, CDR2 FQNEAQ (reference sequence). The CDR3 coding sequence is TGTGCCAGCAGCTTAAACGGTTGGGGGCTAGCGGGAGCGAACGAGCAGTACTTC. Protein product: CASSLNGWGLAGANEQYF.

This chain connects TRBV12-5 to TRBJ2-3; possible D gene TRBD2, 5 bases. The CDR3 extends over 15 amino acids. V was cut by 0 bases and J by 5 bases, with 12 bases left in between. Germline CDR1 LGHNT, CDR2 FRNRAP. The CDR3 DNA is TGTGCTAGTGGTTTGGTACTAGGCGCGGTAGATACGCAGTATTTT. The encoded protein is CASGLVLGAVDTQYF.

The chain is built from TRBV29-1 and TRBJ2-2; D may correspond to TRBD1 or TRBD2 (5 bases each). The CDR3 covers 15 residues. The germline V and J ends were trimmed by 4 bases and 4 bases, with 16 bases remaining between them. Germline loops: CDR1 SQVTM, CDR2 ANQGSEA. CDR3 residues: CSVAGTDASTGELFF. The CDR3 DNA follows: TGCAGCGTTGCCGGGACGGACGCGAGCACCGGGGAGCTGTTTTTT.

The chain joins TRBV28 to TRBJ2-1; 14 bases agree with TRBD2. The V gene's germline CDR1 is MDHEN and CDR2 SYDVKM. V lost 3 bases, J lost 0 bases, and 7 bases stayed unmatched. CDR3 length: 19 amino acids. The CDR3 sequence is CASSFFGLAGGSSYNEQFF. In DNA, the CDR3 is TGTGCCAGCAGTTTTTTTGGACTAGCGGGAGGAAGCTCCTACAATGAGCAGTTCTTC.

This clone was observed a few times. This rearrangement joins TRBV7-6 to TRBJ1-2; 7 nucleotides align to TRBD1. V lost 5 bases, J lost 5 bases, and 11 bases stayed unmatched. Germline CDR1 is SGHVS and CDR2 is FNYEAQ. CDR3 length: 15 amino acids. This CDR3 is CASSPRTGQQYGYTF. CDR3 nucleotide sequence: TGTGCCAGCAGCCCACGGACGGGACAGCAGTATGGCTACACCTTC.